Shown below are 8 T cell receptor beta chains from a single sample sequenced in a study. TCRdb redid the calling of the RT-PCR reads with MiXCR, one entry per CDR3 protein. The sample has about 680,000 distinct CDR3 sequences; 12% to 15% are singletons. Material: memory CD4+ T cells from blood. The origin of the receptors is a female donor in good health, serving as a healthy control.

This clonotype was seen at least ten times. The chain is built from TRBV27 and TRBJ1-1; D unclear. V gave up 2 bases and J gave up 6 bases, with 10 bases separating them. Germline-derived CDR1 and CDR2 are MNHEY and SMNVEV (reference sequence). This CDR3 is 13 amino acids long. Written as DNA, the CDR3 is TGTGCCAGCAGTTTAATGAGATGGGCTGAAGCTTTCTTT. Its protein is CASSLMRWAEAFF.

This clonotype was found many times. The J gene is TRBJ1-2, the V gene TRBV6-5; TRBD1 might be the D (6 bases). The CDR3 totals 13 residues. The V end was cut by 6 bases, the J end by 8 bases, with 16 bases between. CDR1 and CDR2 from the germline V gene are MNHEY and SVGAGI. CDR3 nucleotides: TGTGCCAGCAGCCCAGGGGAGGCAAGGGGCTACACCTTC. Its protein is CASSPGEARGYTF.

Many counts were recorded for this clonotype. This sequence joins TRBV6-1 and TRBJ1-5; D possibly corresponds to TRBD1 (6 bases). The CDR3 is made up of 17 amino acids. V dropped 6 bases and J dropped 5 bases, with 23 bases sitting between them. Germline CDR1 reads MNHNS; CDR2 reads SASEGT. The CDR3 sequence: CASSPSDRRVGDQPQHF. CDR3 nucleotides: TGTGCCAGCAGCCCGTCCGACAGGCGGGTTGGTGATCAGCCCCAGCATTTT.

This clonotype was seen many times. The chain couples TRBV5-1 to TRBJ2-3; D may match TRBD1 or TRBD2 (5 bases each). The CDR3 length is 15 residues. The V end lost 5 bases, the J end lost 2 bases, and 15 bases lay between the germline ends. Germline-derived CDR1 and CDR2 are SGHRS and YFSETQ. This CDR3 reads CASRFRDPDTDTQYF. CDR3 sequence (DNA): TGCGCCAGCAGGTTTAGGGACCCGGACACAGATACGCAGTATTTT.

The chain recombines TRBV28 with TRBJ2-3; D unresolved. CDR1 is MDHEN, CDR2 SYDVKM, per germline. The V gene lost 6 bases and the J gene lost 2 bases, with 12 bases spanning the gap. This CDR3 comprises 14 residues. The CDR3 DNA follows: TGTGCCAGCAGCCAAGTTGGGTACACAGATACGCAGTATTTT. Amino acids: CASSQVGYTDTQYF.

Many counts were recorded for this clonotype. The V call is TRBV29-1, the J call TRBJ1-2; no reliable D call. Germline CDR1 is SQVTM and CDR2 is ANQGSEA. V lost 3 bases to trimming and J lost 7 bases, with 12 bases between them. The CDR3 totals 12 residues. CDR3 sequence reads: CSVDKGSRGYTF. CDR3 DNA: TGCAGCGTTGACAAAGGATCTCGTGGCTACACCTTC.

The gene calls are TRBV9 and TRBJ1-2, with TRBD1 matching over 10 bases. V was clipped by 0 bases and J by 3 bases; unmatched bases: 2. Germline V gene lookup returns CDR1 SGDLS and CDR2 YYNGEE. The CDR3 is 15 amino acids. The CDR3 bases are TGTGCCAGCAGCGTAGTCGGGACAGGGGACTATGGCTACACCTTC. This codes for CASSVVGTGDYGYTF.

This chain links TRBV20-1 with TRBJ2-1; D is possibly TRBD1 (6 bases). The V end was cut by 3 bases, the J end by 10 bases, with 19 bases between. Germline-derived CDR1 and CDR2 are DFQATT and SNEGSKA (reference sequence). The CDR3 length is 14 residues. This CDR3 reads CSASHQNRDIEQFF. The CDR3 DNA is TGCAGTGCTAGTCATCAAAACCGGGACATAGAGCAGTTCTTC.